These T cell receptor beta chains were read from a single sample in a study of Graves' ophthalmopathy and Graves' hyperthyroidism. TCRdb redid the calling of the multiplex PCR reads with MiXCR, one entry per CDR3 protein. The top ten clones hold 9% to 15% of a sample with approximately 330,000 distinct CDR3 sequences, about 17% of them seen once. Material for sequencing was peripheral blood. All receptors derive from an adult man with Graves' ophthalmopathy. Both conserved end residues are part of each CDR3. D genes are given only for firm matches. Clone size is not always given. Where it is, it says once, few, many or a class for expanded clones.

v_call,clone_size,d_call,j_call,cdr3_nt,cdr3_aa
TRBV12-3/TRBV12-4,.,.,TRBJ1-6,TGTGCCAGCAGTTCGGTCCCGCATTCACCCCTCCACTTT,CASSSVPHSPLHF
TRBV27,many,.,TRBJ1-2,TGTGCCAGCAGTTCCGGGCCCCCGGTCTATGGCTACACCTTC,CASSSGPPVYGYTF
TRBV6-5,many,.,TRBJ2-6,TGTGCCAGCAGTTACTCGAACTCTGGGGCCAACGTCCTGACTTTC,CASSYSNSGANVLTF
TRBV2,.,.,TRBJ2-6,TGTGCCAGCAGTGAAACAGCTGGGGCCAACGTCCTGACTTTC,CASSETAGANVLTF
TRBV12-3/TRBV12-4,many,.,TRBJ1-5,TGTGCCAGCAGTGACGATAACCTTAGCAATCAGCCCCAGCATTTT,CASSDDNLSNQPQHF
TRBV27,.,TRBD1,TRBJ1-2,TGTGCCAGCAGACCTCCGGGACAGGGCTACTATGGCTACACCTTC,CASRPPGQGYYGYTF
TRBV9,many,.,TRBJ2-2,TGTGCCAGCAGCGTAGAGGGGGGAGCCGGGGAGCTGTTTTTT,CASSVEGGAGELFF
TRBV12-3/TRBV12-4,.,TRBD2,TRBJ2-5,TGTGCCAGCAGACGCGGCAACATAGCGGGAGAGACCCAGTACTTC,CASRRGNIAGETQYF
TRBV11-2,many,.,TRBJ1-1,TGTGCCAGCAGCTTAGTTTGGCAATTCAACACTGAAGCTTTCTTT,CASSLVWQFNTEAFF
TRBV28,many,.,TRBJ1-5,TGTGCCAGCAGCGACGTTGTTAGCAATCAGCCCCAGCATTTT,CASSDVVSNQPQHF
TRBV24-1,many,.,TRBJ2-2,TGTGCCACCAGTGATTTAGGGGTCACCGGGGAGCTGTTTTTT,CATSDLGVTGELFF
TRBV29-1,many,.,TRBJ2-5,TGCAGCTTTGTGGAGGTGGGTCTCGGAGAGACCCAGTACTTC,CSFVEVGLGETQYF
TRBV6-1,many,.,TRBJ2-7,TGTGCCAGCAGTCGTCATCCGGAGAACTACGAGCAGTACTTC,CASSRHPENYEQYF
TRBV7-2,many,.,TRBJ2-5,TGTGCCAGCAGCTTAGCGGCCTCTACGGAGACCCAGTACTTC,CASSLAASTETQYF
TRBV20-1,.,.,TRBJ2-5,TGCAGTGCAATCTTGACTAGCTCAGGGGGCCAGTACTTC,CSAILTSSGGQYF
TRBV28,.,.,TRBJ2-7,TGTGCCAGCGACGGTGATCCCCAGGGATACCTAGATTCCTACGAGCAGTACTTC,CASDGDPQGYLDSYEQYF
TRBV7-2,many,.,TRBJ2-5,TGTGCCAGCAGCCACCTCGGCGGCGGTGGGAGCTTC,CASSHLGGGGSF
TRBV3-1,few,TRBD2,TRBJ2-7,TGTGCCAGCAGCCAAGGTTTACAGCGGGGGCTGTCTCTGTACTTC,CASSQGLQRGLSLYF
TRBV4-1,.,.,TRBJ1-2,TGCGCCAGCAGCCAGTTGAAAGGGGTGAACTATGGCTACAACTTC,CASSQLKGVNYGYNF
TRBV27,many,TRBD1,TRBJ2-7,TGTGCCAGCAGTAAGAGGCAGGGGGAGACCTACGAGCAGTACTTC,CASSKRQGETYEQYF
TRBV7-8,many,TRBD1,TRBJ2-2,TGTGCCAGCAGCTTAGTCAATTCACAGGGGACCGGGGAGCTGTTTTTT,CASSLVNSQGTGELFF
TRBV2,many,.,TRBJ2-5,TGTGCCAGCAGTGGAGGGAGAGGGTTCCAAGAGACCCAGTACTTC,CASSGGRGFQETQYF
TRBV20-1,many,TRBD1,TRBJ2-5,TGCAGTGCTAGCCAAACCAGGGGGCGAGAGACCCAGTACTTC,CSASQTRGRETQYF
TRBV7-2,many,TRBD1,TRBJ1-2,TGTGCCAGCAGCTTAGTACAGGGGATAGACTATGGCTACACCTTC,CASSLVQGIDYGYTF
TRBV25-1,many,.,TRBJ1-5,TGTGCCAGCAGTGACCCTTCCTCAAGCAATCAGCCCCAGCATTTT,CASSDPSSSNQPQHF
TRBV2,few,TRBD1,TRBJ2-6,TGTGCCAGCGGACAGGGGGTATCTGGGGCCAACGTCCTGACTTTC,CASGQGVSGANVLTF
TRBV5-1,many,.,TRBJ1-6,TGCGCCAGCAGCCTCGCGGGGTCGGGGTCACCCCTCCACTTT,CASSLAGSGSPLHF
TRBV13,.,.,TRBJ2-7,TGTGCCAGCAGCACGGACCTGAAGGTCTCCTACGAGCAGTACTTC,CASSTDLKVSYEQYF
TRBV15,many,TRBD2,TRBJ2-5,TGTGCCACCAGCACCGGGGGGAACTCGGGGACCCAGTACTTC,CATSTGGNSGTQYF